This TCR beta chain was sequenced during a study of cytomegalovirus exposure and HLA in healthy donors. Study-level points and caveats: The likely explanation for a cluster of highly shared sequence variants was sequencing artifact.

PCR involved 60 Vbeta and 13 Jbeta primers. Only in-frame clones appear in the TCRdb table, and some are missing; sequencing was by immunoSEQ multiplex PCR. The sample has approximately 160,000 clones; about 73% are singletons. Per the germline V gene, CDR1 is SEHNR and CDR2 is FQNEAQ (reference sequence). Both ends counted, the CDR3 spans 13 residues. In regard to this clone: Antigen specificity is unknown. The conserved phenylalanine or tryptophan is not found at the CDR3 terminus, so this likely reflects a read error. The DNA is left out, because the CDR3 cannot be placed on it with certainty; the CDR3 is given as TCRdb lists it.

The sequence was obtained from a woman aged 45-59 years in good health and CMV-seropositive. V and J are TRBV7-9 and TRBJ1-2; the table's D gene call, TRBD1, was not cross checked with the DNA. Material: PBMCs. The CDR3 sequence is CASSLVFGGQTYI.